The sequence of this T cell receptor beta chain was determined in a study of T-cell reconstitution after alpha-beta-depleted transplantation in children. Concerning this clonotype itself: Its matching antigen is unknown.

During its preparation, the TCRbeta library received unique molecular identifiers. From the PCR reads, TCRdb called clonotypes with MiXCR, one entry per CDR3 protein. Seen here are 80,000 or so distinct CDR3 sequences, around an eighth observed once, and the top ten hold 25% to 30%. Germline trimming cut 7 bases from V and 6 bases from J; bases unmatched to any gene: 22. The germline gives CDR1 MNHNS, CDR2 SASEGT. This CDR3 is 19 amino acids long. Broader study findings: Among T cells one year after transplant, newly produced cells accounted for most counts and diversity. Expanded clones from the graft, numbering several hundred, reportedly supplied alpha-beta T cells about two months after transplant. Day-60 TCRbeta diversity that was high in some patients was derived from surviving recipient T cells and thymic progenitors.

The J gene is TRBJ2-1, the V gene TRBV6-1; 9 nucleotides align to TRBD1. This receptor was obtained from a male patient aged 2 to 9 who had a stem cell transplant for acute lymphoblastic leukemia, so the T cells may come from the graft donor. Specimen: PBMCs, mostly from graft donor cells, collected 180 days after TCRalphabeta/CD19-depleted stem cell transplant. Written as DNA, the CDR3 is TGTGCCAGCACTCTACGCTCGACCCCCGGGACAGGGTTTCTCAATGAGCAGTTCTTC. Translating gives CASTLRSTPGTGFLNEQFF.